The rows below give T cell receptor beta chains drawn from one sample of a study of cytomegalovirus exposure and HLA in healthy donors. Sequencing was performed with immunoSEQ multiplex PCR; in TCRdb, only in-frame clones are kept and a portion is missing. The repertoire holds 80,000 to 100,000 clones, over 75% seen once, with more than 3% in the top ten. Sequenced sample: PBMCs. The receptors originated from a female donor in good health and CMV-seropositive. Each CDR3 is given without its conserved first and last residue.

TRBJ2-7 | TRBV28 | ASSFLLRAPYEQY
TRBJ1-1 | TRBV19 | ASSPRGQGNRNTEAF
TRBJ2-2 | TRBV15 | ATSKGEGDTGELF
TRBJ2-5 | TRBV7-6 | ASSLYQETQY
TRBJ2-1 | TRBV7-9 | ASSQDRLAGGQYNEQF
TRBJ1-2 | TRBV5-1 | ASGPSGYRGLRNYGYT
TRBJ1-1 | TRBV5-1 | ASSLGAGTGGTEAF
TRBJ2-3 | TRBV28 | ASQLAGFTDTQY
TRBJ2-7 | TRBV6-6 | ASSSLGNYEQY
TRBJ1-4 | TRBV6-6 | ASSYRPDKNEKLF
TRBJ2-3 | TRBV5-6 | ASSLAGEGTDTQY
TRBJ2-7 | TRBV6-5 | ASSRSGYEQY
TRBJ2-7 | TRBV4-1 | ASSQRQGASYEQY
TRBJ2-5 | TRBV6-6 | ASSPHAGGAETQY
TRBJ1-1 | TRBV19 | ASSRGRGNTEAF
TRBJ2-1 | TRBV2 | ASSVRDEQF
TRBJ2-3 | TRBV2 | ASSGGWEDTQY
TRBJ2-3 | TRBV29-1 | SVEAGTDTQY
TRBJ1-6 | TRBV5-4 | ASSPENSGLSPLH
TRBJ2-7 | TRBV18 | ASSPRNQGDSYEQY
TRBJ1-4 | TRBV19 | ASSYTSGTNEKLF
TRBJ2-7 | TRBV10-3 | AISADTYYEQY
TRBJ1-4 | TRBV27 | ASSLLDRGEKLF
TRBJ2-7 | TRBV4-1 | ASSQDGVGGQY
TRBJ2-2 | TRBV7-6 | ASSLVSRAANTGELF
TRBJ2-1 | TRBV5-1 | ASSLVAGGSYEQF
TRBJ1-1 | TRBV5-1 | ASSDLTGGGTEAF
TRBJ1-5 | TRBV25-1 | ASSLSLDSQPQH
TRBJ1-2 | TRBV5-1 | ASSLAGTDIYGYT
TRBJ1-4 | TRBV25-1 | ASSASTSHEKLF
TRBJ1-1 | TRBV5-6 | ASSLINRVEAF
TRBJ2-5 | TRBV6-5 | ASSYGGEETQY
TRBJ2-2 | TRBV27 | ASSFGTGLNGELF
TRBJ2-3 | TRBV5-8 | ASSTGQESTDTQY
TRBJ2-7 | TRBV5-4 | ASSSTGIYEQY
TRBJ1-1 | TRBV27 | ASSFRGTTEAF
TRBJ2-1 | TRBV5-1 | ASSLGASVNEQF
TRBJ2-3 | TRBV7-3 | ASSNTGLAGVDGAQY
TRBJ1-6 | TRBV4-1 | ARSQDFPAYYSPLH
TRBJ1-2 | TRBV6-5 | ASSYSRHPYGYT
TRBJ2-5 | TRBV18 | ASSPQAGVQETQY
TRBJ1-4 | TRBV5-1 | ASSLTGTANEKLF
TRBJ1-5 | TRBV6-6 | ASSRVPNQPQH
TRBJ2-2 | TRBV27 | ASSFRANTGELF
TRBJ2-2 | TRBV2 | ASNQGTSPGELF
TRBJ1-1 | TRBV27 | ASSFLAPTGAKNTEAF
TRBJ1-1 | TRBV28 | ASSETGTEAF
TRBJ2-7 | TRBV15 | ATSRDIVSPEGAYEQY
TRBJ1-3 | TRBV19 | ASTPRPGEAGNTIY
TRBJ2-7 | TRBV27 | ASSLGHMGEQY
TRBJ2-3 | TRBV5-4 | ASNLKGDPFTDTQY